These 10 T cell receptor beta chains were all obtained from the same sample, sequenced in a study of CD8+CD57+ T cells in acquired aplastic anemia. The use of genomic DNA as template underpinned the TCR beta VDJ and CDR3 profiling. Each CDR3 protein is one row after TCRdb ran MiXCR on the reads. The data contain 200,000 to 250,000 distinct CDR3 sequences, roughly 35% of them seen just once; the ten biggest clones take up roughly 1.1%. The sequenced sample was sorted CD4+, CD8+, or CD8+CD57+ T cells (not recorded which) from PBMCs. The receptors shown here come from a human donor in good health, serving as a control.

V is TRBV9 and J is TRBJ2-5; 11 positions agree with TRBD2. Trimming removed 3 bases from V and 6 bases from J; junction bases left unmatched: 13. The germline V gene encodes CDR1 SGDLS and CDR2 YYNGEE. The CDR3 has 17 amino acids. The CDR3 here is CASSEQPGTSGLKTQYF. CDR3 nucleotide sequence: TGTGCCAGCAGCGAACAACCCGGGACTAGCGGTTTAAAGACCCAGTACTTC.

CDR3 residues: CSVEGEGQTDTQYF. For the CDR3, the DNA is TGCAGCGTTGAAGGGGAGGGACAGACAGATACGCAGTATTTT. The chain has TRBV29-1 and TRBJ2-3; D may match TRBD1 or TRBD2 (7 bases each). Looked up from germline, CDR1 is SQVTM and CDR2 is ANQGSEA. There are 14 residues in the CDR3. V was pared by 1 base and J by 3 bases, with 11 bases between.

This clonotype was observed many times. The chain carries TRBV2 and TRBJ1-2; D gene uncertain. The germline V and J ends were trimmed by 3 bases and 2 bases, with 13 bases remaining between them. CDR1 and CDR2 from the germline V gene are SNHLY and FYNNEI. The CDR3 extends over 15 amino acids. The CDR3: CASSDGPIANYGYTF. CDR3 nucleotides: TGTGCCAGCAGTGACGGACCTATCGCGAACTATGGCTACACCTTC.

The V and J genes are TRBV20-1 and TRBJ2-3; D is possibly TRBD2 (5 bases). The V end was cut by 5 bases, the J end by 3 bases, with 18 bases between. CDR3 size: 15 residues. The germline gives CDR1 DFQATT, CDR2 SNEGSKA (reference sequence). The CDR3 protein is CSAGEVGVRTDTQYF. Here the CDR3 DNA reads TGCAGTGCTGGGGAAGTGGGAGTCAGGACAGATACGCAGTATTTT.

The rearrangement joins TRBV12-3 or TRBV12-4 to TRBJ2-1; D gene ambiguous. Trimming cost V 6 bases and J 2 bases, with 14 bases left between them. The CDR3 runs 15 residues. Here the CDR3 reads CASRDGWSPYNEQFF. The CDR3 DNA follows: TGTGCCAGCAGAGATGGGTGGAGTCCCTACAATGAGCAGTTCTTC.

This chain uses TRBV12-3 or TRBV12-4 with TRBJ1-1; D is undetermined. This CDR3 is built from 13 residues. The ends were cut back, 2 bases at V and 5 bases at J, with 9 bases in the middle. CDR3 sequence reads: CASSLNLRTEAFF. CDR3 nucleotides: TGTGCCAGCAGTTTAAATCTGAGGACTGAAGCTTTCTTT.

This clonotype was observed many times. The chain uses TRBV19 and TRBJ1-5; D gene uncertain. The CDR3 runs 15 residues. V was pared by 7 bases and J by 0 bases, with 13 bases between. Germline CDR1 LNHDA, CDR2 SQIVND (reference sequence). The CDR3 nucleotides are TGTGCCAGTAAATTCCAGGAGGTTAGCAATCAGCCCCAGCATTTT. It is translated as CASKFQEVSNQPQHF.

This clonotype showed up many times. The rearrangement joins TRBV6-5 to TRBJ2-7, with D maybe TRBD1 (5 bases). This CDR3 spans 13 amino acids. Trimming removed 4 bases from V and 5 bases from J, with 12 bases in between. Germline V lookup: CDR1 MNHEY, CDR2 SVGAGI. The CDR3 sequence: CASSSGLGNEQYF. The DNA of the CDR3 is TGTGCCAGCAGTTCAGGGCTTGGGAACGAGCAGTACTTC.

As to this clonotype: One junction end disagrees with the germline gene, perhaps due to a read error. The rearrangement links TRBV29-1 to TRBJ1-1, with a weak D call TRBD1 (5 bases). Germline CDR1 SQVTM, CDR2 ANQGSEA. This CDR3 has 15 residues. CDR3 nucleotide sequence: TGCAGCGTCCGGGGGGTGACGGGGCTCGACACTGAAGCTCTCTTT. The encoded protein is CSVRGVTGLDTEALF.

For this clonotype: A read error is possible here, since a much larger clone lies one base away. Here the CDR3 omits its conserved ending phenylalanine or tryptophan, so a read error is the likely source. Because the CDR3's place on the DNA is in doubt, the DNA is left out and the CDR3 is given as listed by TCRdb. This chain connects TRBV7-6 to TRBJ1-6; whether TRBD1, the table's D call, matches the DNA was not checked. The CDR3 sequence runs 14 residues, both termini included. Germline V lookup: CDR1 SGHVS, CDR2 FNYEAQ. This chain's CDR3 is CASTGQFIGSPPHS.